This is a list of T cell receptor beta chains from one sample in a study of blood T cell repertoires in COVID-19. The repertoire was sequenced with immunoSEQ multiplex PCR; TCRdb's copy has only in-frame clones and lacks some. The sample yields about 140,000 clones, more than 75% seen once. Sequencing was performed on peripheral blood. All receptors come from a man at least 80 years old with acute or convalescent COVID-19. Both conserved end residues are part of each CDR3. The order of the fields is D gene, J gene, clone size, V gene, CDR3 protein, CDR3 DNA. A D gene is named only where the DNA matches it firmly. Only some rows state a clone size, as once, few, many or a class for expanded clones.

d_call: NA
j_call: TRBJ2-7
clone_size: NA
v_call: TRBV11-3
cdr3_aa: CASSPRTGSSYEQYF
cdr3_nt: TGTGCCAGCAGCCCACGGACTGGCTCCTCCTACGAGCAGTACTTC

d_call: NA
j_call: TRBJ1-1
clone_size: few
v_call: TRBV2
cdr3_aa: CAKTGTNTEAFF
cdr3_nt: TGTGCCAAGACAGGTACGAACACTGAAGCTTTCTTT

d_call: NA
j_call: TRBJ2-7
clone_size: once
v_call: TRBV6-5
cdr3_aa: CASRFKQVPYEQYF
cdr3_nt: TGTGCCAGCAGATTTAAACAGGTGCCCTACGAGCAGTACTTC

d_call: TRBD1
j_call: TRBJ2-5
clone_size: NA
v_call: TRBV3-1/TRBV3-2
cdr3_aa: CASSSRDRGRGETQYF
cdr3_nt: TGTGCCAGCAGCTCCCGGGACAGGGGGCGAGGGGAGACCCAGTACTTC

d_call: NA
j_call: TRBJ1-6
clone_size: once
v_call: TRBV27
cdr3_aa: CASSPPSGNSPLHF
cdr3_nt: TGTGCCAGCAGTCCCCCATCAGGCAATTCACCCCTCCACTTT

d_call: NA
j_call: TRBJ2-7
clone_size: NA
v_call: TRBV6-1
cdr3_aa: CASSDIARRGGEQYF
cdr3_nt: TGTGCCAGCAGTGACATCGCCAGGAGGGGGGGCGAGCAGTACTTC

d_call: NA
j_call: TRBJ1-2
clone_size: NA
v_call: TRBV2
cdr3_aa: CASRLEGGVYTF
cdr3_nt: TGTGCCAGCAGGTTAGAGGGAGGGGTCTACACCTTC

d_call: TRBD1
j_call: TRBJ1-5
clone_size: few
v_call: TRBV15
cdr3_aa: CATRPLGQGVSNQPQHF
cdr3_nt: TGTGCCACCAGACCGCTTGGACAGGGGGTTAGCAATCAGCCCCAGCATTTT

d_call: TRBD2
j_call: TRBJ2-3
clone_size: NA
v_call: TRBV7-2
cdr3_aa: CASSHGRGGTDTQYF
cdr3_nt: TGTGCCAGCAGCCACGGGAGGGGAGGCACAGATACGCAGTATTTT

d_call: TRBD1
j_call: TRBJ1-4
clone_size: few
v_call: TRBV27
cdr3_aa: CASSMDRQNEKLFF
cdr3_nt: TGTGCCAGCAGTATGGACAGGCAGAATGAAAAACTGTTTTTT

d_call: NA
j_call: TRBJ2-2
clone_size: few
v_call: TRBV28
cdr3_aa: CASSSPSITGELFF
cdr3_nt: TGTGCCAGCAGTTCCCCGAGTATCACCGGGGAGCTGTTTTTT

d_call: TRBD1
j_call: TRBJ2-1
clone_size: medium-sized
v_call: TRBV4-3
cdr3_aa: CASSRGQGNNEQFF
cdr3_nt: TGCGCCAGCAGCAGGGGGCAGGGAAACAATGAGCAGTTCTTC

d_call: TRBD1
j_call: TRBJ1-3
clone_size: NA
v_call: TRBV13
cdr3_aa: CASSLRTGAVNTIYF
cdr3_nt: TGTGCCAGCAGCTTACGGACAGGGGCCGTAAACACCATATATTTT

d_call: NA
j_call: TRBJ1-1
clone_size: NA
v_call: TRBV5-1
cdr3_aa: CASSLMLQGTEAFF
cdr3_nt: TGCGCCAGCAGCTTGATGCTACAGGGAACTGAAGCTTTCTTT

d_call: TRBD1
j_call: TRBJ2-7
clone_size: once
v_call: TRBV12-3/TRBV12-4
cdr3_aa: CASSWTGVAEQYF
cdr3_nt: TGTGCCAGCAGTTGGACAGGGGTGGCCGAGCAGTACTTC

d_call: NA
j_call: TRBJ2-2
clone_size: NA
v_call: TRBV7-9
cdr3_aa: CASSLGGNTGELFF
cdr3_nt: TGTGCCAGCAGCTTAGGCGGGAACACCGGGGAGCTGTTTTTT

d_call: NA
j_call: TRBJ1-1
clone_size: NA
v_call: TRBV5-4
cdr3_aa: CASSLQGARGTEAFF
cdr3_nt: TGTGCCAGCAGCTTACAAGGGGCGCGGGGGACTGAAGCTTTCTTT

d_call: NA
j_call: TRBJ1-1
clone_size: many
v_call: TRBV5-1
cdr3_aa: CASSSGLEDTEAFF
cdr3_nt: TGCGCCAGCAGCTCAGGGCTAGAAGACACTGAAGCTTTCTTT

d_call: NA
j_call: TRBJ2-5
clone_size: NA
v_call: TRBV4-2
cdr3_aa: CASSQDLRGETQYF
cdr3_nt: TGTGCCAGCAGCCAAGATTTAAGAGGCGAGACCCAGTACTTC